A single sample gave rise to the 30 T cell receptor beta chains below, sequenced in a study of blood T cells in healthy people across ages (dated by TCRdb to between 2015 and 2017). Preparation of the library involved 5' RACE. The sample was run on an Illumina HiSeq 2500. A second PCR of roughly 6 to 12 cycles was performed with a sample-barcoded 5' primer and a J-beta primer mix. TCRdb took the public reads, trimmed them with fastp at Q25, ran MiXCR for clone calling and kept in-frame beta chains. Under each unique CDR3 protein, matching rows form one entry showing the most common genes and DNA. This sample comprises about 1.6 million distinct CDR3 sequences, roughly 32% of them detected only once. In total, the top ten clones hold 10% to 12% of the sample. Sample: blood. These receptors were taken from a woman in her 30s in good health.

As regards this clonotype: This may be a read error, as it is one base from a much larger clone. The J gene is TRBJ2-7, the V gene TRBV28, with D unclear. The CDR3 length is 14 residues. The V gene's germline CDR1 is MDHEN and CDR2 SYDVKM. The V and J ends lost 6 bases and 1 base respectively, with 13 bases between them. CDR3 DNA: TGTGCCAGCAGCCCCATGGCACCATCCTACGAGCAGTACGTC. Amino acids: CASSPMAPSYEQYV.

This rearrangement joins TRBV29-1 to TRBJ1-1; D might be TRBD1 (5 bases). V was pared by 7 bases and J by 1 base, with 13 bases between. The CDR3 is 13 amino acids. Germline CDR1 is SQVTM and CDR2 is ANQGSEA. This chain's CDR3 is CSAISGENTEAFF. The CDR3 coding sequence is TGCAGCGCCATCTCGGGGGAGAACACTGAAGCTTTCTTT.

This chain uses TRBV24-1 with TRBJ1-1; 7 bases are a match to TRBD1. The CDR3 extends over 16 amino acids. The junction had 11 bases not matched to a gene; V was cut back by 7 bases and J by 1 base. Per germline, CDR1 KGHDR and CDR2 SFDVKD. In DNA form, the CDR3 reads TGTGCCACCAGGAGCCGGGACAGCATTTCGAACACTGAAGCTTTCTTT. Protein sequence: CATRSRDSISNTEAFF.

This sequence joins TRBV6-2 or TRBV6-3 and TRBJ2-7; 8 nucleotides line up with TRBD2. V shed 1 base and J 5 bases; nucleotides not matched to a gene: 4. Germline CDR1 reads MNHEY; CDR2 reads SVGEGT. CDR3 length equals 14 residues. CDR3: CASSYFAGGHEQYF. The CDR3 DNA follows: TGTGCCAGCAGTTACTTCGCGGGGGGACACGAGCAGTACTTC.

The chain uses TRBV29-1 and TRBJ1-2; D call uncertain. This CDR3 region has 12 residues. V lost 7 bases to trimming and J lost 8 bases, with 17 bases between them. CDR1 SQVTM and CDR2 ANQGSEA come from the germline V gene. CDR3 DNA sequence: TGCAGCGCAATCAGGAGCCCGTTGGGCTACACCTTC. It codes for CSAIRSPLGYTF.

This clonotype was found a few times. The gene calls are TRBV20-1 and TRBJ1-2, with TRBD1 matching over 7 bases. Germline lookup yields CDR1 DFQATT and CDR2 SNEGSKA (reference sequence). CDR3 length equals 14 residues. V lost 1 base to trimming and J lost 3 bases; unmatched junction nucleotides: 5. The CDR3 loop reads CSARARQGHYGYTF. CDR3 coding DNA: TGCAGTGCTAGAGCAAGACAGGGACACTATGGCTACACCTTC.

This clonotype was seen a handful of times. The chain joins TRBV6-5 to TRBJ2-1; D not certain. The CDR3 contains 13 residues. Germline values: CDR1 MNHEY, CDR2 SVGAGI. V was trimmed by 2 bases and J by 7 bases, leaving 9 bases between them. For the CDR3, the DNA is TGTGCCAGCAGTTACACTTGGCGGAATGAGCAGTTCTTC. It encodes CASSYTWRNEQFF.

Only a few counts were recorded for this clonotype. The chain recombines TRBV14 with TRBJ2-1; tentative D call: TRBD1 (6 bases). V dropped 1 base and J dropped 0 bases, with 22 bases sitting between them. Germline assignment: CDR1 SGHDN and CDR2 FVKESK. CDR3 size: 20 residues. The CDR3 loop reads CASSQARQGGYRSSYNEQFF. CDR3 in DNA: TGTGCCAGCAGCCAAGCAAGACAAGGGGGTTACAGGAGCTCCTACAATGAGCAGTTCTTC. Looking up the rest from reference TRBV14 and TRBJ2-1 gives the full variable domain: EAGVTQFPSHSVIEKGQTVTLRCDPISGHDNLYWYRRVMGKEIKFLLHFVKESKQDESGMPNNRFLAERTGGTYSTLKVQPAELEDSGVYFCASSQARQGGYRSSYNEQFFGPGTRLTVL.

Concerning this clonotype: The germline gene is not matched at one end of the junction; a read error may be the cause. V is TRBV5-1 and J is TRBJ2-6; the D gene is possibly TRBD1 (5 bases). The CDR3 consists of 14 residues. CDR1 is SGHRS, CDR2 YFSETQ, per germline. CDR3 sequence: CASSRGSGANALTF. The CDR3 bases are TGCGCCAGCAGTCGCGGATCTGGGGCCAACGCCCTGACTTTC.

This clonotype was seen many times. The CDR3 protein is CASRATSGGVSDTQYF. CDR3 coding DNA: TGTGCCAGCAGGGCTACGAGCGGGGGGGTCTCAGATACGCAGTATTTT. The chain carries TRBV12-3 or TRBV12-4 and TRBJ2-3; 10 bases line up with TRBD2. Losses at the gene ends were 6 bases for V and 4 bases for J; bases not matched to a gene: 10. The CDR3 loop spans 16 amino acids.

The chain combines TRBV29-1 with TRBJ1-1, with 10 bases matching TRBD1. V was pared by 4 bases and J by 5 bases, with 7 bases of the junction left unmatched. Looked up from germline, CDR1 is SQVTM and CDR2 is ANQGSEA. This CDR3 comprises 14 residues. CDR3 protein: CSVGTGGKRTEAFF. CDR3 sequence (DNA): TGCAGCGTTGGGACAGGGGGGAAAAGGACTGAAGCTTTCTTT.

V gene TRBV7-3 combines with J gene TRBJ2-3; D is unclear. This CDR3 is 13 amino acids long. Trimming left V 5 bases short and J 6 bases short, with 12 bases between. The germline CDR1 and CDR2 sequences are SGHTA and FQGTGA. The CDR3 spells CASSPAWGDTQYF. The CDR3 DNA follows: TGTGCCAGCAGCCCTGCCTGGGGTGATACGCAGTATTTT. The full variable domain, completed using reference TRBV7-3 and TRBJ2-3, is GAGVSQTPSNKVTEKGKYVELRCDPISGHTALYWYRQSLGQGPEFLIYFQGTGAADDSGLPNDRFFAVRPEGSVSTLKIQRTERGDSAVYLCASSPAWGDTQYFGPGTRLTVL.

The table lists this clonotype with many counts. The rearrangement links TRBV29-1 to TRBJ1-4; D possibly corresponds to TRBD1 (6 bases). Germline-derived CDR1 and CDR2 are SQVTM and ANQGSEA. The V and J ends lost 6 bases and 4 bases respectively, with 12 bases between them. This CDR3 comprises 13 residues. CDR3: CSVFDRSNEKLFF. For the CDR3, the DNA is TGCAGCGTCTTCGACAGGAGTAATGAAAAACTGTTTTTT.

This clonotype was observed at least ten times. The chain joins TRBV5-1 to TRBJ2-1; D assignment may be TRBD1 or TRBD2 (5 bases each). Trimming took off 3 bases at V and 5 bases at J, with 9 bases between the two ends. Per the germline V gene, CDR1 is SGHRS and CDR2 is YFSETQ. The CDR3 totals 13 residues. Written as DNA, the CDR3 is TGCGCCAGCAGCTCCGGGACCGACAATGAGCAGTTCTTC. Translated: CASSSGTDNEQFF.

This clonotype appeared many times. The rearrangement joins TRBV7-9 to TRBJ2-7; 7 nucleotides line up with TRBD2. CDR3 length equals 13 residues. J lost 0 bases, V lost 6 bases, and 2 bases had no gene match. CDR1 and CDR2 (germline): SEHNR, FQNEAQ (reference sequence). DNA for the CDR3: TGTGCCAGCAGTTCGGGGGGCTCCTACGAGCAGTACTTC. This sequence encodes CASSSGGSYEQYF.

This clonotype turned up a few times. The CDR3 reads CASSLGLGADEKLFF. The CDR3 bases are TGTGCCAGCAGCTTAGGTCTCGGGGCGGACGAAAAACTGTTTTTT. The gene calls are TRBV7-9 and TRBJ1-4; possibly TRBD1 for D (5 bases). Trimming pared 1 base from V and 8 bases from J, leaving 14 bases between. This CDR3 spans 15 amino acids. Germline V CDR1 and CDR2: SEHNR, FQNEAQ (reference sequence).

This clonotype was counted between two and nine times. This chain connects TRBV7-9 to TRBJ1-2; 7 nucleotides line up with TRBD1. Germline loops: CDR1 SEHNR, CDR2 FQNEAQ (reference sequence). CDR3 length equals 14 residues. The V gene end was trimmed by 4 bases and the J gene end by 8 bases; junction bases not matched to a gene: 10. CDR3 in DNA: TGTGCCAGCAGCTGGCGGGACAGCGCGGGAGGCTACACCTTC. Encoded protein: CASSWRDSAGGYTF.

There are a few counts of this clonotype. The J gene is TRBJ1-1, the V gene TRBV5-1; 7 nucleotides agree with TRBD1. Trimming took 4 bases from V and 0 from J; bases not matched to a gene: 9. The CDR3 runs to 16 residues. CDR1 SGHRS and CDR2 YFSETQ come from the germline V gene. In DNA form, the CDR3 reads TGCGCCAGCAGCATCCCGACAGGGAGGGTGAACACTGAAGCTTTCTTT. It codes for CASSIPTGRVNTEAFF.

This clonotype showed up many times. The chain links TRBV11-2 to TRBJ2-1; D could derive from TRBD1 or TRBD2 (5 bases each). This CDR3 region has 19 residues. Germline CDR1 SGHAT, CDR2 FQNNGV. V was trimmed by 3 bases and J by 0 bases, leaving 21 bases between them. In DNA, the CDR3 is TGTGCCAGCAGCTTTTCCGGGACCGCAGTGCGGGTCTCCTACAATGAGCAGTTCTTC. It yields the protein CASSFSGTAVRVSYNEQFF.

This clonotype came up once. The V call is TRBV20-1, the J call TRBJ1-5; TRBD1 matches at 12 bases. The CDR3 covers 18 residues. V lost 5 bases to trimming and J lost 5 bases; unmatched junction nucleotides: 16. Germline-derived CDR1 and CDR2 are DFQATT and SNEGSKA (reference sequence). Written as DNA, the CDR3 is TGCAGTGCTGCCCCGGGACAGGGGGCGTATGGGACTTATCAGCCCCAGCATTTT. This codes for CSAAPGQGAYGTYQPQHF.

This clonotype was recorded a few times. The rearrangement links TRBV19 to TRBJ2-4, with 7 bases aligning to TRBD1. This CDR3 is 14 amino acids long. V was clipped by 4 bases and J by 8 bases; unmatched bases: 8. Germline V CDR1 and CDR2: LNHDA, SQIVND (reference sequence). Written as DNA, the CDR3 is TGTGCCAGTAGTACCCGGACAGGCGGTGACATTCAGTACTTC. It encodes CASSTRTGGDIQYF.

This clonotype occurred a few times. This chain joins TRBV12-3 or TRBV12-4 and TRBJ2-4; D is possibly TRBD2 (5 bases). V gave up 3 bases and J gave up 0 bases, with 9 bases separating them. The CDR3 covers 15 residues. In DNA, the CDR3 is TGTGCCAGCAGTTTTTTTGAGGGAGCCAAAAACATTCAGTACTTC. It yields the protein CASSFFEGAKNIQYF.

The CDR3 sequence: CASSQTSGGTYGYTF. CDR3 sequence (DNA): TGTGCCAGCAGTCAGACCAGCGGGGGGACCTATGGCTACACCTTC. The rearrangement links TRBV6-4 to TRBJ1-2; D is perhaps TRBD1 (5 bases). Trimming took off 5 bases at V and 4 bases at J, with 17 bases between the two ends. The CDR3 has 15 amino acids. From germline, CDR1 is MRHNA and CDR2 SNTAGT.

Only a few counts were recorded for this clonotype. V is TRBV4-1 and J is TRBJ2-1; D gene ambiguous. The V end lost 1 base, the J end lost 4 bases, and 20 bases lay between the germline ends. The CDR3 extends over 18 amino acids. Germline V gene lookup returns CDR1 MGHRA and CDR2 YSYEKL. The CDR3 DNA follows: TGCGCCAGCAGCCAAGTTCCCTTGGGTAGCTTACCGTACAATGAGCAGTTCTTC. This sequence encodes CASSQVPLGSLPYNEQFF.

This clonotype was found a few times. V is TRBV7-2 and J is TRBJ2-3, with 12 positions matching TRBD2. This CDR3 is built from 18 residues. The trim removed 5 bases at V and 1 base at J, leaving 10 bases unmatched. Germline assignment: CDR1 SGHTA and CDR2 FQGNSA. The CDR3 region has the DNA TGTGCCAGCAGCCCGCGACTAGCGGGGGCTCTAGGCACAGATACGCAGTATTTT. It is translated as CASSPRLAGALGTDTQYF.

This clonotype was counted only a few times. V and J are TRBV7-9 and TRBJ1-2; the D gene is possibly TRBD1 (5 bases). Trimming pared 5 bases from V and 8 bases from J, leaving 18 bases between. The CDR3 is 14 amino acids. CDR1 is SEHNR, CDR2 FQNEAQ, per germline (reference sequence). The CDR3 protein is CASSRPGPLEGYTF. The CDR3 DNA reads TGTGCCAGCAGCCGACCAGGGCCCCTAGAAGGCTACACCTTC.

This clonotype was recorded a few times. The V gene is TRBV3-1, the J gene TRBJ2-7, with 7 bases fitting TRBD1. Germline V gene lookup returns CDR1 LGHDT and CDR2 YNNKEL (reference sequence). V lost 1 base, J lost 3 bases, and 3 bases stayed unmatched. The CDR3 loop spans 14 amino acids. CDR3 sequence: CASSQGNRGYEQYF. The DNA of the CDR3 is TGTGCCAGCAGCCAAGGGAACAGGGGCTACGAGCAGTACTTC.

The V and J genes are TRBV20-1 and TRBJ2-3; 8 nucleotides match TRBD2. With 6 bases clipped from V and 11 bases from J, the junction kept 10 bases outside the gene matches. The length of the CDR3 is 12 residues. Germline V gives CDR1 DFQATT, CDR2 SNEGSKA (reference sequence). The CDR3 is CSAPLSGGLQYF. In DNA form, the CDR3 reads TGCAGTGCCCCCCTAAGCGGGGGTCTGCAGTATTTT.

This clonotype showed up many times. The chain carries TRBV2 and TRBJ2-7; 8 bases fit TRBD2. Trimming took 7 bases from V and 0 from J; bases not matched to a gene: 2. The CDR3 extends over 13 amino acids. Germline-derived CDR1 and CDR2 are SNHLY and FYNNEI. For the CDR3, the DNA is TGTGCCAGCAAGGGACTAGACTCCTACGAGCAGTACTTC. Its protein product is CASKGLDSYEQYF.

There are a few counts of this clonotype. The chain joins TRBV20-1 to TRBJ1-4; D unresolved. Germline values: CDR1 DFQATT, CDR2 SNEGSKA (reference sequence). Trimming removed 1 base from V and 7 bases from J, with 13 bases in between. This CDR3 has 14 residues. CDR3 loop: CSARAGSTSEKLFF. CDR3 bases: TGCAGTGCTAGAGCGGGCAGCACAAGTGAAAAACTGTTTTTT.